This T cell receptor beta chain came from a study of OX40 agonist ivuxolimab in advanced cancers. Study results and limitations: With doses of 0.1 to 3.0 mg/kg, CD4+ and CD8+ blood T cells had undergone clonal expansion by week 6.

Comments on this clone: Its target is not known.

Data came from immunoSEQ multiplex PCR; TCRdb stores just in-frame clones and leaves some out. The sample shows roughly 66,000 clones, roughly 80% of them seen only once. This specimen was CD4+ or CD8+ T cells sorted from blood, taken in a trial of the OX40 agonist ivuxolimab. This sequence originates from an adult with an advanced solid tumor such as melanoma, head and neck, liver or kidney cancer.

CDR3 region: CATKPLDRANEQFF. CDR3 nucleotides: TGTGCCACTAAACCCCTCGACAGGGCCAATGAGCAGTTCTTC. The rearrangement joins TRBV19 to TRBJ2-1; 7 bases are shared with TRBD1. Germline trimming cut 10 bases from V and 6 bases from J; bases unmatched to any gene: 12. The germline CDR1 and CDR2 sequences are LNHDA and SQIVND (reference sequence). The CDR3 covers 14 residues.